Listed below are T cell receptor beta chains from one sample, sequenced in a study of tumor T cells in aggressive B-cell lymphoma. The table came from immunoSEQ multiplex PCR; TCRdb's copy has only in-frame clones and leaves some out. The sample records 1,500 to 2,000 clones, 94% being singletons. The specimen was tumor tissue. The receptors here all came from an adult with diffuse large B cell lymphoma. Both conserved end residues are part of each CDR3. Fields, in order: V gene, clone size, J gene, D gene, CDR3 protein, CDR3 DNA. A D gene is named only where the DNA matches it firmly. Rows give clone size only sometimes, using once, few, many, or a class for an expanded clone.

>TRBV5-1|.|TRBJ2-6|.
CASSFQGGYSGANVLTF
TGCGCCAGCAGCTTCCAGGGCGGTTACTCTGGGGCCAACGTCCTGACTTTC
>TRBV30|.|TRBJ2-7|.
CAWSVGLSSYEQYF
TGTGCCTGGAGTGTCGGACTGAGCTCCTACGAGCAGTACTTC
>TRBV7-7|.|TRBJ1-5|.
CASSLARRGSNQPQHF
TGTGCTAGCAGCTTAGCGCGGAGGGGTAGCAATCAGCCCCAGCATTTT
>TRBV5-1|.|TRBJ2-2|TRBD1
CASSMDRVGGELFF
TGCGCCAGCAGCATGGACAGGGTGGGCGGGGAGCTGTTTTTT
>TRBV18|.|TRBJ2-2|TRBD2
CASSRPSGNTGELFF
TGTGCCAGCTCCCGGCCTAGCGGAAACACCGGGGAGCTGTTTTTT
>TRBV7-2|.|TRBJ2-7|TRBD1
CASSLAGTGSYEQCF
TGTGCCAGCAGCTTAGCGGGGACAGGTTCCTACGAGCAGTGCTTC
>TRBV29-1|once|TRBJ2-7|TRBD2
CSVGQMEVTAGGVGYEQYF
TGCAGCGTTGGACAAATGGAGGTAACAGCGGGAGGTGTAGGCTACGAGCAGTACTTC
>TRBV28|.|TRBJ1-2|.
CASSSRYYGYTF
TGTGCCAGCAGTTCCCGGTATTATGGCTACACCTTC
>TRBV18|.|TRBJ2-5|TRBD1
CASSPARTGAPTQQYF
TGTGCCAGCTCACCGGCGCGGACAGGGGCGCCTACGCAGCAGTACTTC
>TRBV29-1|.|TRBJ2-3|TRBD1
CSAEQGLSTDTQYF
TGCAGCGCCGAACAGGGGCTGAGCACAGATACGCAGTATTTT
>TRBV6-5|.|TRBJ2-2|.
CASSYGPNTGELFF
TGTGCCAGCAGTTACGGGCCTAACACCGGGGAGCTGTTTTTT
>TRBV13|.|TRBJ1-3|.
CASSLDLGNTIYF
TGTGCCAGCAGCTTAGATCTGGGAAACACCATATATTTT
>TRBV18|.|TRBJ2-2|.
CASSPPSHTGELFF
TGTGCCAGCTCACCACCAAGCCATACCGGGGAGCTGTTTTTT
>TRBV5-6|.|TRBJ2-2|.
CASSLAVGELFF
TGTGCCAGCAGCTTGGCGGTCGGGGAGCTGTTTTTT
>TRBV28|.|TRBJ2-5|.
CASRPPLEGVETQYF
TGTGCCAGTAGGCCGCCTCTAGAGGGGGTAGAGACCCAGTACTTC
>TRBV7-6|.|TRBJ2-5|TRBD2
CASSLDRLAGGSGEQYF
TGTGCCAGCAGCTTAGATCGGCTAGCGGGAGGATCGGGGGAGCAGTACTTC
>TRBV11-1|.|TRBJ1-6|.
CASSLAPGSPLHF
TGTGCCAGCAGCTTAGCCCCGGGTTCACCCCTCCACTTT
>TRBV4-2|.|TRBJ1-2|.
CASSQDGTTNYGYTF
TGTGCCAGCAGCCAAGATGGCACAACCAACTATGGCTACACCTTC
>TRBV6-5|.|TRBJ2-7|TRBD1
CASRRQGAYEQYF
TGTGCCAGCAGACGACAGGGGGCCTACGAGCAGTACTTC
>TRBV4-1|few|TRBJ2-2|.
CASSQVRGLNTGELFF
TGCGCCAGCAGCCAAGTTCGGGGACTCAACACCGGGGAGCTGTTTTTT
>TRBV7-8|once|TRBJ2-7|TRBD2
CASSLTSGQTYEQYF
TGTGCCAGCAGCCTGACTAGCGGACAGACCTACGAGCAGTACTTC
>TRBV19|.|TRBJ2-6|.
CASRAVFSGANVLTF
TGTGCCAGTAGGGCGGTCTTCTCTGGGGCCAACGTCCTGACTTTC
>TRBV19|.|TRBJ2-5|.
CASSMMSEETQYF
TGTGCCAGTAGTATGATGTCAGAAGAGACCCAGTACTTC
>TRBV7-3|.|TRBJ2-1|.
CASSLEDSSTGEQFF
TGTGCCAGCAGCTTAGAAGATTCCTCGACGGGGGAGCAGTTCTTC
>TRBV9|.|TRBJ1-1|.
CASSAPGGGTEAFF
TGTGCCAGCAGCGCCCCCGGGGGGGGCACTGAAGCTTTCTTT
>TRBV5-6|.|TRBJ2-2|.
CASNFDRNTGELFF
TGTGCCAGCAACTTCGACAGAAACACCGGGGAGCTGTTTTTT
>TRBV25-1|.|TRBJ1-3|.
CASELQGSSGNTIYF
TGTGCCAGTGAACTCCAGGGAAGCTCTGGAAACACCATATATTTT
>TRBV6-5|few|TRBJ2-7|.
CASSQQGYEQYF
TGTGCCAGCAGTCAGCAGGGGTACGAGCAGTACTTC
>TRBV5-4|.|TRBJ2-1|TRBD2
CASSSFSGVYNEQFF
TGTGCCAGCAGCTCCTTTAGCGGGGTATACAATGAGCAGTTCTTC
>TRBV5-4|.|TRBJ2-1|TRBD1
CASSSRDRGVNEQFF
TGTGCCAGCAGCTCCCGGGACAGGGGTGTTAATGAGCAGTTCTTC
>TRBV29-1|.|TRBJ2-3|TRBD1
CSVELGQGTDTQYF
TGCAGCGTTGAATTAGGACAGGGGACAGATACGCAGTATTTT
>TRBV9|.|TRBJ2-2|.
CASSSYLPGELFF
TGTGCCAGCAGCTCCTATCTGCCCGGGGAGCTGTTTTTT
>TRBV5-4|once|TRBJ2-2|.
CASSLDQEVGELFF
TGTGCCAGCAGCTTGGATCAGGAGGTCGGGGAGCTGTTTTTT
>TRBV9|.|TRBJ2-7|TRBD2
CASSVDSGRASEQYF
TGTGCCAGCAGCGTAGATAGCGGGAGGGCCTCCGAGCAGTACTTC
>TRBV9|.|TRBJ2-7|.
CASSVGGGTYEQYF
TGTGCCAGCAGCGTAGGTGGCGGGACCTACGAGCAGTACTTC
>TRBV18|.|TRBJ2-5|.
CASSPLGETQYF
TGTGCCAGCTCACCACTCGGAGAGACCCAGTACTTC
>TRBV27|.|TRBJ2-5|TRBD2
CASREIRAGGWGETQYF
TGTGCCAGCAGAGAAATTCGGGCGGGAGGCTGGGGAGAGACCCAGTACTTC
>TRBV2|.|TRBJ2-2|.
CASRSGPAGELFF
TGTGCCAGCAGATCGGGTCCCGCCGGGGAGCTGTTTTTT
>TRBV27|.|TRBJ1-1|TRBD1
CASSVQGMNTEAFF
TGTGCCAGCAGTGTACAGGGGATGAACACTGAAGCTTTCTTT
>TRBV19|.|TRBJ2-5|TRBD2
CASSIASGGAKETQYF
TGTGCCAGTAGTATCGCTAGCGGGGGGGCTAAAGAGACCCAGTACTTC
>TRBV4-2|.|TRBJ2-1|TRBD2
CASSQETSAQGEQFF
TGTGCCAGCAGCCAAGAAACTAGCGCCCAGGGTGAGCAGTTCTTC
>TRBV29-1|.|TRBJ1-1|.
CSVRHPNTEAFF
TGCAGCGTGCGACACCCGAACACTGAAGCTTTCTTT
>TRBV4-1|.|TRBJ1-5|.
CASSRIGAVGAVNQPQHF
TGCGCCAGCAGCCGCATAGGAGCGGTGGGGGCGGTTAATCAGCCCCAGCATTTT
>TRBV30|once|TRBJ2-7|.
CAWSLRRTYEQYF
TGTGCCTGGAGTTTGAGGAGGACTTACGAGCAGTACTTC
>TRBV6-5|.|TRBJ2-1|TRBD2
CASSYSGGTYNEQFF
TGTGCCAGCAGTTACTCGGGAGGGACCTACAATGAGCAGTTCTTC
>TRBV5-1|.|TRBJ1-6|TRBD1
CASSSLGQGDSPLHF
TGCGCCAGTTCTTCGTTGGGACAGGGGGATTCACCCCTCCACTTT